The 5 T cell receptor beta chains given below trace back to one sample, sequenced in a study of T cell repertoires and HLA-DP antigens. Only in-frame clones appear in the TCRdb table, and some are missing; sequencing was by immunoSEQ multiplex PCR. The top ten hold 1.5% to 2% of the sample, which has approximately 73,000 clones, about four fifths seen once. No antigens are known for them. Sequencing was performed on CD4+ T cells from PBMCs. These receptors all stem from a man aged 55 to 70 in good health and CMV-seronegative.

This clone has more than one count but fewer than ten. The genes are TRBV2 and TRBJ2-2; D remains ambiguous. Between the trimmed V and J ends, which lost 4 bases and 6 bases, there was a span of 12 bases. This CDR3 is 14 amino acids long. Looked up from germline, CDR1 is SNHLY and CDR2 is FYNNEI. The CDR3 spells CASSVGPPPGELFF. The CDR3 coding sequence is TGTGCCAGCAGTGTAGGACCCCCCCCCGGGGAGCTGTTTTTT.

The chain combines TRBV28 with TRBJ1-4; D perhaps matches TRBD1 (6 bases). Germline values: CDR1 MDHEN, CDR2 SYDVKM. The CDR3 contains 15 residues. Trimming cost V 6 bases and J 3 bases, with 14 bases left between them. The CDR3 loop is CASRGGGASNEKLFF. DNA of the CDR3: TGTGCCAGCAGGGGAGGGGGGGCATCTAATGAAAAACTGTTTTTT. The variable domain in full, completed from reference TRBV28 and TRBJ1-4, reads DVKVTQSSRYLVKRTGEKVFLECVQDMDHENMFWYRQDPGLGLRLIYFSYDVKMKEKGDIPEGYSVSREKKERFSLILESASTNQTSMYLCASRGGGASNEKLFFGSGTQLSVL.

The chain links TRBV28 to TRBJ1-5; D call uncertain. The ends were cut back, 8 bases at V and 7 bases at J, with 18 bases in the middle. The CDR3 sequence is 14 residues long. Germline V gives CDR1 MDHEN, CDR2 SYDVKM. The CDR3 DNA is TGTGCCAGCCTGACGACGGCATACCCCCAGCCCCAGCATTTT. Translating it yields CASLTTAYPQPQHF.

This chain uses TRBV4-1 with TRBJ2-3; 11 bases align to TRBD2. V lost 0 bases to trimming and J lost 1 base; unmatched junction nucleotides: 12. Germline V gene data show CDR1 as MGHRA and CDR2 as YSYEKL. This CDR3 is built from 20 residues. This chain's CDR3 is CASSQERVAGGSPRTDTQYF. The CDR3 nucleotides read TGCGCCAGCAGCCAAGAACGGGTAGCGGGAGGGAGCCCCCGCACAGATACGCAGTATTTT.

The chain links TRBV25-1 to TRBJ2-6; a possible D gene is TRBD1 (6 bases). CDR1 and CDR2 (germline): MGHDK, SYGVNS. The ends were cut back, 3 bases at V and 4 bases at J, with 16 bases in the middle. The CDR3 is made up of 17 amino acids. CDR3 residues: CASSDTRTGWGANVLTF. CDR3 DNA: TGTGCCAGCAGTGACACTAGAACAGGGTGGGGGGCCAACGTCCTGACTTTC.